This T cell receptor beta chain came from a study of T cells after somatic rescue of genetic block. This clone has a single count. Germline CDR1 is SGHNT and CDR2 is YENEEA. The CDR3 sequence is 16 residues long. Trimming left V 5 bases short and J 0 bases short, with 15 bases between. The method was immunoSEQ multiplex PCR; TCRdb's version includes in-frame clones alone and lacks a portion of them. The table records about 110,000 clones, over 80% of them present only once. The clonotype was recovered from a woman aged 18-29 years. Source material: peripheral blood mononuclear cells (PBMCs). This chain links TRBV11-3 with TRBJ2-3; D might be TRBD1 (6 bases). CDR3 sequence: CASSARQDPSTDTQYF. DNA for the CDR3: TGTGCCAGCAGCGCTCGACAGGACCCTAGCACAGATACGCAGTATTTT.